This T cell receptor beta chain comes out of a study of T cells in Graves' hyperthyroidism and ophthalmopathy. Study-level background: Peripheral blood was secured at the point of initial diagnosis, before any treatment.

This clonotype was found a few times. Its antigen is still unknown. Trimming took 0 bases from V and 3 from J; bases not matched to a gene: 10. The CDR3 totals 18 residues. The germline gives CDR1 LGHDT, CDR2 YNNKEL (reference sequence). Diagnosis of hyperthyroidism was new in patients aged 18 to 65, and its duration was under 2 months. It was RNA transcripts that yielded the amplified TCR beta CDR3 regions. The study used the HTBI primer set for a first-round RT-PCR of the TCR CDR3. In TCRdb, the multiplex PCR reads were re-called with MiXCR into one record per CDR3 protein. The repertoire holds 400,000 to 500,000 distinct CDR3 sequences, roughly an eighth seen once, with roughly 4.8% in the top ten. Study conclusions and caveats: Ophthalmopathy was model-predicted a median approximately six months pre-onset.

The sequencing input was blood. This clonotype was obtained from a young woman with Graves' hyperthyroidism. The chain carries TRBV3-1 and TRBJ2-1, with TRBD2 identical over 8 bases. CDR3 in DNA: TGTGCCAGCAGCCAAGAGAGGGGAGTTGCGGGAGGCTACAATGAGCAGTTCTTC. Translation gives CASSQERGVAGGYNEQFF.